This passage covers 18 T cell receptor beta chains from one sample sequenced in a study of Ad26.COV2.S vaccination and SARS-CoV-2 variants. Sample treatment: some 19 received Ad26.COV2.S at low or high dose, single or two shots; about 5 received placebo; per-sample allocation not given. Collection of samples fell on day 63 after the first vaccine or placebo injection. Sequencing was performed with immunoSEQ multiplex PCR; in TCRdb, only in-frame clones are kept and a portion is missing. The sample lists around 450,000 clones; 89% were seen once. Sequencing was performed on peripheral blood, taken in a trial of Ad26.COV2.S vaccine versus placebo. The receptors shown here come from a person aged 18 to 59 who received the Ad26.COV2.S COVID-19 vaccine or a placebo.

The CDR3 nucleotides are TGTGCCAGCAGCCGGGCAGAGGACGCTGACAATGAGCAGTTCTTC. Protein sequence: CASSRAEDADNEQFF. The chain employs TRBV7-4 and TRBJ2-1; D unclear. The CDR3 spans 15 residues. The V gene's germline CDR1 is SGHVT and CDR2 SQSDAQ. Trimming took off 5 bases at V and 5 bases at J, with 16 bases between the two ends.

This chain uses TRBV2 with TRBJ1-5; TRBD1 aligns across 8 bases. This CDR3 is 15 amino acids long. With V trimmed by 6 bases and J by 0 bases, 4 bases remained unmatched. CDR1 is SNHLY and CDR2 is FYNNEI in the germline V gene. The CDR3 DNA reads TGTGCCAGCAGCGGACAGGGTCATAGCAATCAGCCCCAGCATTTT. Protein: CASSGQGHSNQPQHF.

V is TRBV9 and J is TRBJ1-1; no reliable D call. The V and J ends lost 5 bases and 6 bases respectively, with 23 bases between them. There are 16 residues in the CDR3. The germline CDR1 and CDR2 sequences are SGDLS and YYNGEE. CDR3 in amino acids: CASSPLLGSLGAEAFF. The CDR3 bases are TGTGCCAGCAGTCCCCTCTTGGGGTCCCTCGGCGCTGAAGCTTTCTTT.

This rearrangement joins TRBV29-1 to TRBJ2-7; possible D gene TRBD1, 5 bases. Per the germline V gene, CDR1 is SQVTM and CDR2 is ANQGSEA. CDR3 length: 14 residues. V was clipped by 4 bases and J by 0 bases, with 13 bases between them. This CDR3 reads CSVVDTSLSYEQYF. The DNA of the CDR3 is TGCAGCGTTGTGGACACCTCCCTCTCCTACGAGCAGTACTTC.

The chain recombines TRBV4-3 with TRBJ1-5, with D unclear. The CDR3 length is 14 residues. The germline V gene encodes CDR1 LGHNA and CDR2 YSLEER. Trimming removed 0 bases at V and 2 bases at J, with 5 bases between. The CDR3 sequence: CASSQDPGNQPQHF. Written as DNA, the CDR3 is TGCGCCAGCAGCCAAGACCCAGGCAATCAGCCCCAGCATTTT.

CDR3 coding DNA: TGTGCCAGTAGTATAGCGGCACAGAATCATGGCTACACCTTC. It translates to CASSIAAQNHGYTF. This chain joins TRBV19 and TRBJ1-2; D unresolved. This CDR3 is built from 14 residues. In germline, CDR1 is LNHDA, CDR2 SQIVND (reference sequence). Trimming took off 1 base at V and 6 bases at J, with 12 bases between the two ends.

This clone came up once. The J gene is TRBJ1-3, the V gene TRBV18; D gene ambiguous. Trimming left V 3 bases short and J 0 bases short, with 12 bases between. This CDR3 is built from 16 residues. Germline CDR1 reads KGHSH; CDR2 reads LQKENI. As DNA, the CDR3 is TGTGCCAGCTCACCCTTCGACGCCCACTCTGGAAACACCATATATTTT. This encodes CASSPFDAHSGNTIYF.

The CDR3 nucleotides are TGTGCCAGCAGCCCGGGGACAGGGGCCGCTACCGAGCAGTTCTTC. It specifies CASSPGTGAATEQFF. The rearrangement joins TRBV13 to TRBJ2-1; the match to TRBD1 covers 10 bases. The junction had 11 bases not matched to a gene; V was cut back by 5 bases and J by 10 bases. The CDR3 covers 15 residues. The germline CDR1 and CDR2 sequences are PRHDT and FYEKMQ (reference sequence).

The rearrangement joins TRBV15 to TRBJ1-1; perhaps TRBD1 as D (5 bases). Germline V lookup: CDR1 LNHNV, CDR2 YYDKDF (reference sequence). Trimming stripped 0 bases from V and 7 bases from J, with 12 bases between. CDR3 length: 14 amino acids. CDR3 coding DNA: TGTGCCACCAGCAGAGAGGCAGGGAAGTTTGAAGCTTTCTTT. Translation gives CATSREAGKFEAFF.

CDR3 sequence (DNA): TGTGCCAGTAGCAGCTTCCGGGACATCGAAAGGAACACTGAAGCTTTCTTT. Its protein product is CASSSFRDIERNTEAFF. The chain has TRBV19 and TRBJ1-1, with D tentatively TRBD1 (6 bases). This CDR3 contains 17 residues. V was pared by 6 bases and J by 1 base, with 21 bases between. Per germline, CDR1 LNHDA and CDR2 SQIVND (reference sequence).

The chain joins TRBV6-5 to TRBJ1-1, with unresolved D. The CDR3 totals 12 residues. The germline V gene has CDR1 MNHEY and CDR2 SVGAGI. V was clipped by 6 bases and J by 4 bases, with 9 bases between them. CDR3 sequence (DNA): TGTGCCAGCAGAAAGACCAGCACTGAAGCTTTCTTT. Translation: CASRKTSTEAFF.

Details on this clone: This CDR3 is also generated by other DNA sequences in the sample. The CDR3 loop reads CAWSVQGGQPQHF. DNA of the CDR3: TGTGCCTGGAGTGTACAAGGGGGTCAGCCCCAGCATTTT. V and J are TRBV30 and TRBJ1-5; possible D gene TRBD1, 6 bases. Germline CDR1 reads GTSNPN; CDR2 reads SVGIG (reference sequence). V was cut by 0 bases and J by 6 bases, with 9 bases left in between. The CDR3 spans 13 residues.

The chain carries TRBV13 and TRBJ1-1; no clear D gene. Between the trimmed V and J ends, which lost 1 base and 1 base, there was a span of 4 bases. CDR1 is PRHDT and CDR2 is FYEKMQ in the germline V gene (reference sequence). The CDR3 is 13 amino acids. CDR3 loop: CASSLVENTEAFF. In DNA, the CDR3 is TGTGCCAGCAGCTTAGTCGAGAACACTGAAGCTTTCTTT.

The CDR3 bases are TGTGCCATCAGCCCCGGTGGAGCTTTCCCTGGCTACACCTTC. It encodes CAISPGGAFPGYTF. The rearrangement links TRBV10-3 to TRBJ1-2; D gene ambiguous. The CDR3 is 14 residues long. V was cut by 6 bases and J by 7 bases, with 18 bases left in between. The germline V gene has CDR1 ENHRY and CDR2 SYGVKD.

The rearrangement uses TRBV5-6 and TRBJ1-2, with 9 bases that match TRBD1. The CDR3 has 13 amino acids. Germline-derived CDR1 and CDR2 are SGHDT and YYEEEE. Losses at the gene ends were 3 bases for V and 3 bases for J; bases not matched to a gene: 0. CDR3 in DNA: TGTGCCAGCAGCTGGGACAGGGACTATGGCTACACCTTC. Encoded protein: CASSWDRDYGYTF.

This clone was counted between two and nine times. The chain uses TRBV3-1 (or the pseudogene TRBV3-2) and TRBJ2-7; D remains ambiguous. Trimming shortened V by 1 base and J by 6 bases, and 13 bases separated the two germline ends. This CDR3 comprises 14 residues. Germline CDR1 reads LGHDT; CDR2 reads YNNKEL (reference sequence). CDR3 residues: CASSQAQVASEQYF. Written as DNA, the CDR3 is TGTGCCAGCAGCCAAGCGCAGGTTGCCTCCGAGCAGTACTTC.

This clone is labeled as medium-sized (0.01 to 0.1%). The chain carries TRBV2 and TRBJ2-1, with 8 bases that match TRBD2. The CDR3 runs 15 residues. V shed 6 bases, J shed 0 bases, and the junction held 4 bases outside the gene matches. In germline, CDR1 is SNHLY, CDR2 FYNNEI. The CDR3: CASRGLGNSYNEQFF. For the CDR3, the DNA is TGTGCCAGCAGGGGACTAGGCAACTCCTACAATGAGCAGTTCTTC.

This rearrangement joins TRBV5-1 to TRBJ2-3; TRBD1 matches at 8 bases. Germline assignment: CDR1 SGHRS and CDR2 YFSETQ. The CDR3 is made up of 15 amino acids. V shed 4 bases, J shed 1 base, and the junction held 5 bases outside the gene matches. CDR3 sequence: CASSEQTGGTDTQYF. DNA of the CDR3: TGCGCCAGCAGCGAACAGACAGGGGGCACAGATACGCAGTATTTT.